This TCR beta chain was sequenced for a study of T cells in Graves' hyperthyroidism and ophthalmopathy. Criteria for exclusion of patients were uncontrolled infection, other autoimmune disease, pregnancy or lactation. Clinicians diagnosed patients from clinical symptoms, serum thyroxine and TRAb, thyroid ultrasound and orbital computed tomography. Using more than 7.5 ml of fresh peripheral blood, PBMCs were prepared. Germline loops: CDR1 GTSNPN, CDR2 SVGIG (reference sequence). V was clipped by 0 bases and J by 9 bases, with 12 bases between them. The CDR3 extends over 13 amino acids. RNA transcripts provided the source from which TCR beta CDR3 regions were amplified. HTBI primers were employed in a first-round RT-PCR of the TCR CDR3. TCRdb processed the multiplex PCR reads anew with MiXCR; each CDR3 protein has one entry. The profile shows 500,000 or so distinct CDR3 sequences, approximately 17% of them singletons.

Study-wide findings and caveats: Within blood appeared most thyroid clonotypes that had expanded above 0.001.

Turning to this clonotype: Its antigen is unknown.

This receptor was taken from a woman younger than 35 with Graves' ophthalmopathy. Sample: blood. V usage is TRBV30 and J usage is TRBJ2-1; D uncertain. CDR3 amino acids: CAWSVLRSFEQFF. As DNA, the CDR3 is TGTGCCTGGAGTGTACTCAGAAGTTTTGAGCAGTTCTTC.